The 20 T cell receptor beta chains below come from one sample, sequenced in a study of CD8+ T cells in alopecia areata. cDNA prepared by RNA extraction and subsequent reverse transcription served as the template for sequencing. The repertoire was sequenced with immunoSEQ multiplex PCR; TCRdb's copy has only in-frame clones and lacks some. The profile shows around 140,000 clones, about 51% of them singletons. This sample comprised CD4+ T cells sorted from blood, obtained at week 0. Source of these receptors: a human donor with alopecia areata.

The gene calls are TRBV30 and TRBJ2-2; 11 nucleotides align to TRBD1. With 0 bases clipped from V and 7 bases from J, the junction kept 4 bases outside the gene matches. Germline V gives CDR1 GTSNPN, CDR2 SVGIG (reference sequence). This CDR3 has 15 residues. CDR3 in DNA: TGTGCCTGGAGTGTGGGGACAGGGGGAGTCGGGGAGCTGTTTTTT. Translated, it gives CAWSVGTGGVGELFF.

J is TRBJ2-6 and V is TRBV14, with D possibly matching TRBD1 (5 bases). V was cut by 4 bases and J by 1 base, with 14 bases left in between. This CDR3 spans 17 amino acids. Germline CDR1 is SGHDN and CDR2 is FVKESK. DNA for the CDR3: TGTGCCAGCAGCCTCCGGACATCAGTTTCTGGGGCCAACGTCCTGACTTTC. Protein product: CASSLRTSVSGANVLTF.

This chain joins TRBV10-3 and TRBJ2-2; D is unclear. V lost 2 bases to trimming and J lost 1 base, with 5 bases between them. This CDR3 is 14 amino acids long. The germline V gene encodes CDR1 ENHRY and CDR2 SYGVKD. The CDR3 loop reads CAISENKNTGELFF. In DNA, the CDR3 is TGTGCCATCAGTGAGAACAAGAACACCGGGGAGCTGTTTTTT.

CDR3 coding DNA: TGTGCCAGCAGCTTAGAACGGGACAGACAAGAGACCCAGTACTTC. This gives the protein CASSLERDRQETQYF. The V and J genes are TRBV11-2 and TRBJ2-5; 7 bases are a match to TRBD1. CDR1 and CDR2 from the germline V gene are SGHAT and FQNNGV. The CDR3 length is 15 residues. The V segment lost 0 bases and the J segment 2 bases; nucleotides outside the gene matches: 3.

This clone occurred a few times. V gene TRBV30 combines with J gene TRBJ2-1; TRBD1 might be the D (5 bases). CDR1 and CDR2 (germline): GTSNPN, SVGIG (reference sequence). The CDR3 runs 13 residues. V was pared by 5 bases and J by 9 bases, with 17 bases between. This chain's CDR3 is CAWWQGSGAEQFF. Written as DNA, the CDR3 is TGTGCCTGGTGGCAGGGAAGTGGGGCTGAGCAGTTCTTC. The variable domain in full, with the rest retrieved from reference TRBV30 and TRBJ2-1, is SQTIHQWPATLVQPVGSPLSLECTVEGTSNPNLYWYRQAAGRGLQLLFYSVGIGQISSEVPQNLSASRPQDRQFILSSKKLLLSDSGFYLCAWWQGSGAEQFFGPGTRLTVL.

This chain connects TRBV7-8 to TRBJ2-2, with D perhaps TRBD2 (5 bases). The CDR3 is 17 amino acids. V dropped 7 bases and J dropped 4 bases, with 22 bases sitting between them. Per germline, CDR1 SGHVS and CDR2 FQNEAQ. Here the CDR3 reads CASTSIIGLLVTGELFF. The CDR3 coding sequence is TGTGCCAGCACCTCTATTATAGGACTCCTCGTCACCGGGGAGCTGTTTTTT.

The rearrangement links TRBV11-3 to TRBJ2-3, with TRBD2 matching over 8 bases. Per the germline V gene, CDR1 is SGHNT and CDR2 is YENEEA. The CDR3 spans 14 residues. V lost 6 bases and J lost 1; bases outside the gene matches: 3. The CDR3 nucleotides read TGTGCCAGCAGGAGCGGGAGTGGCACAGATACGCAGTATTTT. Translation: CASRSGSGTDTQYF. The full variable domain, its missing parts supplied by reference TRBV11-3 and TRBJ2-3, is EAGVVQSPRYKIIEKKQPVAFWCNPISGHNTLYWYLQNLGQGPELLIRYENEEAVDDSQLPKDRFSAERLKGVDSTLKIQPAELGDSAVYLCASRSGSGTDTQYFGPGTRLTVL.

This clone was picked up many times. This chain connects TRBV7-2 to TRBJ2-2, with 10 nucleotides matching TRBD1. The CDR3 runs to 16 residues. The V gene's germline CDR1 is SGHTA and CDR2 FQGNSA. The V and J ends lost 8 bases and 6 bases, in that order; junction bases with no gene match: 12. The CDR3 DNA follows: TGTGCCAGCTCTAGGGCGACAGGGGGCGCTTCCGGGGAGCTGTTTTTT. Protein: CASSRATGGASGELFF.

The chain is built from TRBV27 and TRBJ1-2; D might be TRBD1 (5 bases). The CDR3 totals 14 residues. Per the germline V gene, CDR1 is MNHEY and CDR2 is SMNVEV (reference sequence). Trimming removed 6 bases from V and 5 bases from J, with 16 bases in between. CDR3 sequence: CASRETGPGYGYTF. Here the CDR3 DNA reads TGTGCCAGCAGAGAAACAGGCCCAGGGTATGGCTACACCTTC.

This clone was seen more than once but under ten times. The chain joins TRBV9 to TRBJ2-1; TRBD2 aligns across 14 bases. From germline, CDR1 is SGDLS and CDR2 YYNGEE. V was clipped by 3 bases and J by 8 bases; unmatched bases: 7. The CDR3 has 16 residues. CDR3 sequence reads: CASSARLAGGADEQFF. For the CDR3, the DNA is TGTGCCAGCAGCGCCCGACTAGCGGGAGGGGCCGATGAGCAGTTCTTC.

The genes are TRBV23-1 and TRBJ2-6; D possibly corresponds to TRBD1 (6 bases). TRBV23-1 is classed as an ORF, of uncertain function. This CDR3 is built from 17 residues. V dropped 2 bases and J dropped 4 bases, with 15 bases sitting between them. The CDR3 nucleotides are TGCGCCAGCAGTCAAACCCAGACAGGTTCCGGGGCCAACGTCCTGACTTTC. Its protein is CASSQTQTGSGANVLTF.

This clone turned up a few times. This chain's CDR3 is CASSQQRMLQETQYF. For the CDR3, the DNA is TGCGCCAGCAGCCAACAGCGGATGCTTCAAGAGACCCAGTACTTC. The chain carries TRBV4-1 and TRBJ2-5; tentatively, D is TRBD2 (5 bases). The CDR3 length is 15 residues. The V and J ends lost 2 bases and 2 bases respectively, with 12 bases between them. The germline V gene encodes CDR1 MGHRA and CDR2 YSYEKL.

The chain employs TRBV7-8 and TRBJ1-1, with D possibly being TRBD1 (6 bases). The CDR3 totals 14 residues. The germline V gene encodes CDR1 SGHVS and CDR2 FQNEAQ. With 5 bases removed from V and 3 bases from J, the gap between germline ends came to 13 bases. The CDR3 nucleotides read TGTGCCAGCAGCACCTGGACAGAGGACACTGAAGCTTTCTTT. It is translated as CASSTWTEDTEAFF.

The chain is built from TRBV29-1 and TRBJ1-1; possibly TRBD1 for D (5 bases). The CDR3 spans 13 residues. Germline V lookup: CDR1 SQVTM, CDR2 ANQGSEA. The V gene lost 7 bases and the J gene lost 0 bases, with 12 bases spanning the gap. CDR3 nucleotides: TGCAGCGGATCAGACAGCCTGAACACTGAAGCTTTCTTT. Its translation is CSGSDSLNTEAFF.

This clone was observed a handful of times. The CDR3 DNA reads TGTGCCTGGAGGCGACAGGGGACGAACACCGGGGAGCTGTTTTTT. Its translation is CAWRRQGTNTGELFF. The J gene is TRBJ2-2, the V gene TRBV30; the match to TRBD1 covers 8 bases. The V gene end was trimmed by 3 bases and the J gene end by 0 bases; junction bases not matched to a gene: 3. Germline V gene sequence: CDR1 GTSNPN, CDR2 SVGIG (reference sequence). The CDR3 loop spans 15 amino acids.

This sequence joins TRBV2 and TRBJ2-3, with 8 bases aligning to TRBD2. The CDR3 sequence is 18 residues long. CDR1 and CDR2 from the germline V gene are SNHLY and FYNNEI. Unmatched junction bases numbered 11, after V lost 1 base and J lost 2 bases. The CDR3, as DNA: TGTGCCAGCAGTGAAGGTCTAGCGGGCCTACTATTCACAGATACGCAGTATTTT. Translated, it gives CASSEGLAGLLFTDTQYF.

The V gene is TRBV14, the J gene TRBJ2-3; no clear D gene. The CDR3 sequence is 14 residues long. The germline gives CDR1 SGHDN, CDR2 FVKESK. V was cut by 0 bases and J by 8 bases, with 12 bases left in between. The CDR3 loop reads CASSQDWATPTQYF. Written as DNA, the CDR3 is TGTGCCAGCAGCCAAGATTGGGCTACCCCTACGCAGTATTTT. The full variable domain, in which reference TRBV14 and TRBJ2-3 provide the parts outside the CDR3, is EAGVTQFPSHSVIEKGQTVTLRCDPISGHDNLYWYRRVMGKEIKFLLHFVKESKQDESGMPNNRFLAERTGGTYSTLKVQPAELEDSGVYFCASSQDWATPTQYFGPGTRLTVL.

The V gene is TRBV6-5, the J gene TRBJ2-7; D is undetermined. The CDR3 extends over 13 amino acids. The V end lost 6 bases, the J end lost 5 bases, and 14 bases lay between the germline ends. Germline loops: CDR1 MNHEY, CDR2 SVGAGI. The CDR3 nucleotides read TGTGCCAGCAGGCCGGCGATCGCGGACGAGCAGTACTTC. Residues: CASRPAIADEQYF.

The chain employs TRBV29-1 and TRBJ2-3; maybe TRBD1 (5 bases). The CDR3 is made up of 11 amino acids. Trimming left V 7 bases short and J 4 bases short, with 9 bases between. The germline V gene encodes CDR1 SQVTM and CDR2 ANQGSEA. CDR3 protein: CSGGRADTQYF. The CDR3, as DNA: TGCAGCGGAGGCAGGGCAGATACGCAGTATTTT.

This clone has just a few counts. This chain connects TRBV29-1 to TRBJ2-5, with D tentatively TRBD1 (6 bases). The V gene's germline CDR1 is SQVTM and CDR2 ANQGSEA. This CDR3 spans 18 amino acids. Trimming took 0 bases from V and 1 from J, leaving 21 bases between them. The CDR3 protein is CSVEDYGAYLGGQETQYF. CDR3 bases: TGCAGCGTTGAAGATTATGGGGCATACCTAGGGGGCCAAGAGACCCAGTACTTC. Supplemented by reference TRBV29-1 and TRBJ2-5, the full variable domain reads SAVISQKPSRDICQRGTSLTIQCQVDSQVTMMFWYRQQPGQSLTLIATANQGSEATYESGFVIDKFPISRPNLTFSTLTVSNMSPEDSSIYLCSVEDYGAYLGGQETQYFGPGTRLLVL.